This T cell receptor beta chain was documented in a study of CD8+ T cells in alopecia areata. Study-level background: Tofacitinib therapy lasting 6 to 18 months was followed by 6 months off drug.

This CDR3 has 16 residues. Germline loops: CDR1 LGHNT, CDR2 FRNRAP. V shed 0 bases, J shed 4 bases, and the junction held 5 bases outside the gene matches. Details on this clone: Its target is unknown.

RNA extraction was followed by reverse transcription into cDNA, which acted as the sequencing template. Profiled with immunoSEQ multiplex PCR; TCRdb holds only in-frame clones, not every one. The table has 100,000 to 150,000 clones, 60% to 65% seen once. As to treatment: oral pan-JAK inhibitor, 5-10 mg twice daily. PBMC-derived CD4+ and CD8+ T cells were sorted. Regarding the study as a whole: Scalp clonality decreased significantly with tofacitinib, and so did expanded CD8+ clones among the top 100.

The TCR originated in a human donor with alopecia areata. Specimen: CD4+ T cells sorted from blood, collected at week 4, from a patient treated with tofacitinib. The rearrangement links TRBV12-5 to TRBJ2-2; 7 bases fit TRBD1. The CDR3 region has the DNA TGTGCTAGTGGTTTGGTTGACCCAGGGGGCACCGGGGAGCTGTTTTTT. It specifies CASGLVDPGGTGELFF.